Listed below are T cell receptor beta chains from one sample, sequenced in a study of cytomegalovirus exposure and HLA in healthy donors. TCRdb's copy holds only in-frame clones and misses some; the assay was immunoSEQ multiplex PCR. Of 330,000 or so clones in the sample, 75% to 90% were seen once. Sequenced material: PBMCs. These receptors were taken from a woman aged 18-29 years in good health and CMV-seronegative. Each CDR3 is given with its conserved first and last residue. Each record gives: V gene, D gene, clone size, J gene, CDR3 DNA, CDR3 protein. D genes are given only for firm matches. A row's size may be missing; if present it is once, few, many or a size class.

>TRBV1|.|.|TRBJ2-1
TGCACCAGCAGCCGACTAGCGGGAGGTCACGGCTACAATGAGCAGTTCTTC
CTSSRLAGGHGYNEQFF
>TRBV9|TRBD1|.|TRBJ2-7
TGTGCCAGCAGCGTAGGCCAGGGGGACTCCTACGAGCAGTACTTC
CASSVGQGDSYEQYF
>TRBV4-1|TRBD1|.|TRBJ1-1
TGCGCCAGCAGCCATTTGACAGGGGAGGCTTTCTTT
CASSHLTGEAFF
>TRBV18|TRBD1|once|TRBJ1-5
TGTGCCAGCTCCCTCAGGGGGGATTCTCAGCCCCAGCATTTT
CASSLRGDSQPQHF
>TRBV9|TRBD1|.|TRBJ1-4
TGTGCCAGCTCCGAAAGGGGGCGCGGGGAAAAACTGTTTTTT
CASSERGRGEKLFF
>TRBV19|TRBD1|.|TRBJ2-3
TGTGCCAGTAGGAGACAGGGGCTAGCAGATACGCAGTATTTT
CASRRQGLADTQYF
>TRBV5-1|TRBD2|few|TRBJ2-7
TGCGCCAGCAGCCCCGGCGGGACTAGCGTCTACGAGCAGTACTTC
CASSPGGTSVYEQYF
>TRBV7-2|TRBD2|.|TRBJ2-7
TGTGCCAGCAGCTTAGTTACGAGCGGGGGGCAGTACTTC
CASSLVTSGGQYF
>TRBV28|TRBD2|.|TRBJ2-1
TGTGCCAGCAGGCGGGGGGGTGGTGATGAGCAGTTCTTC
CASRRGGGDEQFF
>TRBV7-9|TRBD1|.|TRBJ2-1
TGTGCCAGCAGCCAAAATGGGGACAGCAATGAGCAGTTCTTC
CASSQNGDSNEQFF
>TRBV10-3|.|.|TRBJ2-7
TGTGCCATCAGCCCGCGCCCATCCTACGAGCAGTACTTC
CAISPRPSYEQYF
>TRBV5-4|.|.|TRBJ1-4
TGTGCCGTGACGGACAGCCCGATCCCAACTAATGAAAAACTGTTTTTT
CAVTDSPIPTNEKLFF
>TRBV5-1|TRBD1|.|TRBJ2-7
TGCGCCACCTCTACGGGACAGGGGGCGAAAGAGCAGTACTTC
CATSTGQGAKEQYF
>TRBV7-9|.|.|TRBJ2-4
TGTGCCAGCAGCTTAAACACGGGTAACCCGGCCAAAAACATTCAGTACTTC
CASSLNTGNPAKNIQYF
>TRBV7-2|.|.|TRBJ2-1
TGTGCCAGCAGCACTACTGGGAGTTGGGTCTACAATGAGCAGTTCTTC
CASSTTGSWVYNEQFF
>TRBV11-3|TRBD1|few|TRBJ2-1
TGTGCCAGCAGCTTAGAGACAGGGCCTGTCAATGAGCAGTTCTTC
CASSLETGPVNEQFF
>TRBV29-1|.|.|TRBJ1-2
TGCAGCGTTGAATTGGGGGGGCGCGGTGGCTACACCTTC
CSVELGGRGGYTF
>TRBV27|TRBD2|.|TRBJ2-7
TGTGCCAGCAGTTTCGGGAGGTCCTACGAGCAGTACTTC
CASSFGRSYEQYF
>TRBV5-4|.|.|TRBJ1-3
TGTGCCAGCAGCCAATTCAGGGGAAACTCTGGAAACACCATATATTTT
CASSQFRGNSGNTIYF
>TRBV5-1|.|.|TRBJ1-1
TGCGCCAGCAGCTTGGAGGTCGGGGGATGGAACACTGAAGCTTTCTTT
CASSLEVGGWNTEAFF
>TRBV7-2|TRBD1|.|TRBJ2-1
TGTGCCAGCAGCTCGGACAGGGGCGGTGAGCAGTTCTTC
CASSSDRGGEQFF
>TRBV18|TRBD1|.|TRBJ2-5
TGTGCCAGCTCACCACTTGGGCGGACAGGACAAGAGACCCAGTACTTC
CASSPLGRTGQETQYF